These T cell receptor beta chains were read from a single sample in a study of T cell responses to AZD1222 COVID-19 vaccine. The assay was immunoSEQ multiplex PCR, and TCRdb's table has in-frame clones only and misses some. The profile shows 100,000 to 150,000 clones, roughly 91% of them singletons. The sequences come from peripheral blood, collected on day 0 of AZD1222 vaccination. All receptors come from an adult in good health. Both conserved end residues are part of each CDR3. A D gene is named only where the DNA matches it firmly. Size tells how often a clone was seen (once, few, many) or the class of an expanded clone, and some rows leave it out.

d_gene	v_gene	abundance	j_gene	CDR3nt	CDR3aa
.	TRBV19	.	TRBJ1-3	TGTGCCAGTAGCGGCTCTGGAAACACCATATATTTT	CASSGSGNTIYF
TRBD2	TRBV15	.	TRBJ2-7	TGTGCCACCAGCGCACGGACTAGCGGGATGTACGAGCAGTACTTC	CATSARTSGMYEQYF
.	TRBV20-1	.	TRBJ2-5	TGCAGTGCTAGCTACCAAGAGACCCAGTACTTC	CSASYQETQYF
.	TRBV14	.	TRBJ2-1	TGTGCCAGCAGCCAAGGAAGCTATAATGAGCAGTTCTTC	CASSQGSYNEQFF
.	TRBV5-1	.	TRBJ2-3	TGCGCCAGCAGCTTGGACGGACTAACGATCACAGATACGCAGTATTTT	CASSLDGLTITDTQYF
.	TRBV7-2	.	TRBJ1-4	TGTGCCAGCAGCCGCGAATTACGGGAAAAACTGTTTTTT	CASSRELREKLFF
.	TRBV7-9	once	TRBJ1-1	TGTGCCAGCAGCTTAGCCGGGGGGAACACTGAAGCTTTCTTT	CASSLAGGNTEAFF
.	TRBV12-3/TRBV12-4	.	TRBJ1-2	TGTGCCAGCAGTTTCGGGGGCGGTGGCTACACCTTC	CASSFGGGGYTF
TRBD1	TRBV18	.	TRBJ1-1	TGTGCCAGCTCATCCGGGACAGAGGACACTGAAGCTTTCTTT	CASSSGTEDTEAFF
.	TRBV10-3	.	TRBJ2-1	TGTGCCATCAGTACACAGGACAATGAGCAGTTCTTC	CAISTQDNEQFF
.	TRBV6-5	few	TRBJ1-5	TGTGCCAGCAGTTACGGTGGGGAGGGTCAGCCCCAGCATTTT	CASSYGGEGQPQHF
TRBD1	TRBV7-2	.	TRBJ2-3	TGTGCCAGCAGCCCATATGGACAGGGGGCCGTAGATACGCAGTATTTT	CASSPYGQGAVDTQYF
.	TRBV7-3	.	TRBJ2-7	TGTGCCAGCAGTTCCGGGACTGCCTACGCCGAGCAGTACTTC	CASSSGTAYAEQYF
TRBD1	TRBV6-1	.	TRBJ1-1	TGTGCCAGCAGTGAACAACAGGGGGAGACTGAAGCTTTCTTT	CASSEQQGETEAFF
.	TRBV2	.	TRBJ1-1	TGTGCCAGCAGTCCACGGAGTGGATACACTGAAGCTTTCTTT	CASSPRSGYTEAFF
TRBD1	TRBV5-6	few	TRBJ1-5	TGTGCCAGCAGCTCCTGGGGGACAGTCCATCAGCCCCAGCATTTT	CASSSWGTVHQPQHF
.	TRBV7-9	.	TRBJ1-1	TGTGCCAGCAGTACCAGTGGAGAAGCTTTCTTT	CASSTSGEAFF
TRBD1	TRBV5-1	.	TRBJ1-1	TGCGCCAGCAGCTCCGGGACAGGGGGGACTGAAGCTTTCTTT	CASSSGTGGTEAFF
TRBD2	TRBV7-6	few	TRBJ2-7	TGTGCCAGCAGCCCCCTTCCTAGCGGAGAGCAGTACTTC	CASSPLPSGEQYF
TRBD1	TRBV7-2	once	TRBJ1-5	TGTGCCAGCAGCTCGGCAGGGACAGGGTATCAGCCCCAGCATTTT	CASSSAGTGYQPQHF
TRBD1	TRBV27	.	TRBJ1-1	TGTGCCAGCAGTTTATACAGGGGTACTGAAGCTTTCTTT	CASSLYRGTEAFF
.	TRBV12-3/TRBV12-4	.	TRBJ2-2	TGTGCCAGCAGTTTAAATGGGGGCGGGGAGCTGTTTTTT	CASSLNGGGELFF
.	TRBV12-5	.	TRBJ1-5	TGTGCTAGTGGTGCCACACCCAATGATCAGCCCCAGCATTTT	CASGATPNDQPQHF
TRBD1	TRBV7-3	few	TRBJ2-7	TGTGCCAGCAGCTATCCCCCGGGACAGATAAACTACGAGCAGTACTTC	CASSYPPGQINYEQYF
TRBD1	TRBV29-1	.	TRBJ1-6	TGCAGCGCCAGGGACAGGGAAAATTCACCCCTCCACTTT	CSARDRENSPLHF
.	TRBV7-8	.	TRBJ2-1	TGTGCCAGCAGCTTAGATGGCGGGGCGAGCTCCTACAATGAGCAGTTCTTC	CASSLDGGASSYNEQFF
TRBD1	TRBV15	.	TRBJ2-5	TGTGCCACCAGTCCCGGGACAGGGGGTGAGACCCAGTACTTC	CATSPGTGGETQYF
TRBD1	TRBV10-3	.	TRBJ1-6	TGTGCCAATAGGGACAGCAAAAATTCACCCCTCCACTTT	CANRDSKNSPLHF
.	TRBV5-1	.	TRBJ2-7	TGCGCCAGCAGCCCGTTGGACAGCTCCTACGAGCAGTACTTC	CASSPLDSSYEQYF
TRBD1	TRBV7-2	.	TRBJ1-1	TGTGCCAGCAGCAGGGGTGACAGGGTGTACACTGAAGCTTTCTTT	CASSRGDRVYTEAFF
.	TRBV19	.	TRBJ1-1	TGTGCCACCAAACCGAGACACCTCTTGAACACTGAAGCTTTCTTT	CATKPRHLLNTEAFF
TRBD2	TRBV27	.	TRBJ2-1	TGTGCCAGCAGTTTAGAGGCGGGAGGGCCGAATAAGCAGTTCTTC	CASSLEAGGPNKQFF
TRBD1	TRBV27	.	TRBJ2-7	TGTGCCAGCAGTTCCTTGGGGACAGGGCTCTACGAGCAGTACTTC	CASSSLGTGLYEQYF
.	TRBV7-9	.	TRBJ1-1	TGTGCCAGCAGTTTGCTAGAGGGAACTGAAGCTTTCTTT	CASSLLEGTEAFF
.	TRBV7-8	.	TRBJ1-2	TGTGCCAGCAGCTTCCCTAACTATGGCTACACCTTC	CASSFPNYGYTF
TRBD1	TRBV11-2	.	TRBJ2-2	TGTGCCAGCAGCTCCACCTGGACAGGGGAAACCGGGGAGCTGTTTTTT	CASSSTWTGETGELFF
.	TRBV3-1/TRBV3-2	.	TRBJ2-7	TGTGCCAGCAGCCCCGGTCCTTACGAGCAGTACTTC	CASSPGPYEQYF
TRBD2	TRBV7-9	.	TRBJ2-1	TGTGCCAGCAGCCCTTGGGACTACCCCGGGTTCTTC	CASSPWDYPGFF
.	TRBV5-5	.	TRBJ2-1	TGTGCCAGCAGCTTGAACGACTACAATGAGCAGTTCTTC	CASSLNDYNEQFF
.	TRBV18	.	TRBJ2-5	TGTGCCAGCTCATCCACCCCGGGAAGGGAGACCCAGTACTTC	CASSSTPGRETQYF
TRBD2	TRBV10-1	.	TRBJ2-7	TGCGCCAGCAGTGAGACCGCCGTGACCTCCGGGACTAGCGGGGAGGACTACGAGCAGTACTTC	CASSETAVTSGTSGEDYEQYF
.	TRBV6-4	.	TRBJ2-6	TGTGCCAGCAGTGACGGTAATAACGTCCTGACTTTC	CASSDGNNVLTF
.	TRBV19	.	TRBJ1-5	TGTGCCAGTAGTAAGGGTGGAGGGATCGGTCAGCCCCAGCATTTT	CASSKGGGIGQPQHF
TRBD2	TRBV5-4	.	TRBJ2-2	TGTGCCAGCAGCTTGGGTCCTAGCGGGCTCCGGGACGGGGAGCTGTTTTTT	CASSLGPSGLRDGELFF
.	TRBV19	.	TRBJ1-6	TGTGCCAGTAGTATTCCGGGCTCAGCCTTAACACCCCTCCACTTT	CASSIPGSALTPLHF
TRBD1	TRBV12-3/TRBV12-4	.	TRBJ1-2	TGTGCCAGCAGACTCTCAGGGGGCCACACCTTC	CASRLSGGHTF
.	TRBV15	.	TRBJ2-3	TGTGCCACCAGCAGATCCGGGCCCCCCACAGATACGCAGTATTTT	CATSRSGPPTDTQYF
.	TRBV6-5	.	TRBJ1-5	TGTGCCAGCAGTCCCCCCAATCAGCCCCAGCATTTT	CASSPPNQPQHF
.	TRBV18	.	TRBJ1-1	TGTGCCAGCTCACCACCGGCGGGCAGAGCTGAAGCTTTCTTT	CASSPPAGRAEAFF
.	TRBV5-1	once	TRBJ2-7	TGCGCCAGCAGCTTTGGGTGGGTTCGAGGCGAGCAGTACTTC	CASSFGWVRGEQYF
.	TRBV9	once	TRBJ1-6	TGTGCCAGCAGCCCGCCCGGGTTTGGGGGTTCACCCCTCCACTTT	CASSPPGFGGSPLHF
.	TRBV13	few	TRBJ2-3	TGTGCCAGCAGCTTAGCCGGGGATACGCAGTATTTT	CASSLAGDTQYF
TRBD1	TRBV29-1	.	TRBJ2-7	TGCAGCGTTGAATCAGGGGGCGGTGGCTACGAGCAGTACTTC	CSVESGGGGYEQYF
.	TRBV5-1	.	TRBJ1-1	TGCGCCAGCAGCTTGGGCGCGGGGAACACTGAAGCTTTCTTT	CASSLGAGNTEAFF
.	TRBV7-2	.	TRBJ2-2	TGTGCCAGCAGCTTAGTGTCTCGGGCAGGGGCGGCCGGGGAGCTGTTTTTT	CASSLVSRAGAAGELFF
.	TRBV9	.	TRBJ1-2	TGTGCCAGCAGCGTCCAGGGGTCTAGCTATGGCTACACCTTC	CASSVQGSSYGYTF
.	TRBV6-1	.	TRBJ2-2	TGTGCCAGCAGTGACAGGGACCGGGAGCTGTTTTTT	CASSDRDRELFF
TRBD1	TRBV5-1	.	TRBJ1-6	TGCGCCAGCAGCTTTACAGGGGCTGATTCACCCCTCCACTTT	CASSFTGADSPLHF
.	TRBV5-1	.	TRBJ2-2	TGCGCCAGCAGCTTGGCCCCCGGTGGGGGTGTCACCGGGGAGCTGTTTTTT	CASSLAPGGGVTGELFF
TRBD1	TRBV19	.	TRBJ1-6	TGTGCCAGTAGTATAGAAGGGGGCCAGAGGACACCCCTCCACTTT	CASSIEGGQRTPLHF